Following are 5 T cell receptor beta chains from one sample sequenced in a study of PD-L1 blockade in urothelial cancer. Clones were read by immunoSEQ multiplex PCR, and TCRdb kept only the in-frame ones, dropping some. Of some 30,000 clones in the sample, more than 75% were seen once. The sample here was PBMCs, taken around atezolizumab (anti-PD-L1) treatment. Receptors originate from a man aged 50-60 years with urothelial cancer.

The chain joins TRBV5-8 to TRBJ2-3; 7 bases map to TRBD1. V trimming: 7 bases; J trimming: 7 bases; junction bases outside the gene matches: 15. Germline loops: CDR1 SGHTS, CDR2 YDEGEE. This CDR3 comprises 15 residues. The CDR3, as DNA: TGTGCCAGCTCCACTAGGGGGCAACCACCTAATACGCAGTATTTT. Translating it yields CASSTRGQPPNTQYF.

The genes are TRBV7-9 and TRBJ2-6, with 8 bases aligning to TRBD1. This CDR3 contains 16 residues. CDR1 is SEHNR and CDR2 is FQNEAQ in the germline V gene (reference sequence). V trimming: 8 bases; J trimming: 3 bases; junction bases outside the gene matches: 9. The CDR3 loop reads CASQGQGAFGANVLTF. The CDR3, as DNA: TGTGCCAGCCAAGGCCAGGGGGCCTTTGGGGCCAACGTCCTGACTTTC.

The rearrangement links TRBV10-3 to TRBJ1-6; possible D gene TRBD1, 6 bases. Germline lookup yields CDR1 ENHRY and CDR2 SYGVKD. CDR3 size: 14 residues. With 5 bases removed from V and 7 bases from J, the gap between germline ends came to 12 bases. The DNA for the CDR3 is TGTGCCATCAGTTCGGACAGTGCAAATTCACCCCTCCACTTT. This gives the protein CAISSDSANSPLHF.

V is TRBV18 and J is TRBJ2-1; TRBD2 matches 9 bases. There are 19 residues in the CDR3. The germline gives CDR1 KGHSH, CDR2 LQKENI. V lost 3 bases, J lost 3 bases, and 15 bases stayed unmatched. CDR3 nucleotides: TGTGCCAGCTCACCGCTCCTTTTCCTAGCGGGAAGTCTCTACAATGAGCAGTTCTTC. Its translation: CASSPLLFLAGSLYNEQFF.

The chain links TRBV9 to TRBJ2-2; a possible D gene is TRBD1 (5 bases). Trimming took off 3 bases at V and 5 bases at J, with 14 bases between the two ends. There are 15 residues in the CDR3. Germline V CDR1 and CDR2: SGDLS, YYNGEE. The CDR3 loop is CASSGNRTRTGELFF. The CDR3 coding sequence is TGTGCCAGCAGCGGAAATCGGACAAGGACCGGGGAGCTGTTTTTT.